What follows describes a single TCR beta chain. The antigen is unknown. Assay used: immunoSEQ multiplex PCR; TCRdb lists only in-frame clones, some missing. The sample lists 200,000 to 300,000 clones, around 87% occurring once. Documented treatment: around 19 received Ad26.COV2.S at low or high dose, single or two shots; 5 received placebo; per-sample allocation not given. Samples were taken on day 63 after the first vaccine or placebo injection. This Boston cohort included adults aged 18-55 years. The data belong to a study of Ad26.COV2.S vaccination and SARS-CoV-2 variants. As for the study in general: Donor joined the COV1001 Ad26.COV2.S trial arm. By the intramuscular route, Ad26.COV2.S was given once, or twice 56 days apart. General study points: TCR breadth and depth analyses may have underestimated total T cell responses.

This CDR3 region has 14 residues. Germline CDR1 and CDR2: LNHDA and SQIVND (reference sequence). V lost 0 bases and J 5 bases, leaving 5 bases between the germline ends. The material sequenced was peripheral blood, taken in a trial of Ad26.COV2.S vaccine versus placebo. The TCR sequence derives from a person aged 18-65 years who received the Ad26.COV2.S COVID-19 vaccine or a placebo. The chain carries TRBV19 and TRBJ1-6; D is ambiguous. CDR3: CASSIETDNSPLHF. The DNA of the CDR3 is TGTGCCAGTAGTATAGAAACGGATAATTCACCCCTCCACTTT.